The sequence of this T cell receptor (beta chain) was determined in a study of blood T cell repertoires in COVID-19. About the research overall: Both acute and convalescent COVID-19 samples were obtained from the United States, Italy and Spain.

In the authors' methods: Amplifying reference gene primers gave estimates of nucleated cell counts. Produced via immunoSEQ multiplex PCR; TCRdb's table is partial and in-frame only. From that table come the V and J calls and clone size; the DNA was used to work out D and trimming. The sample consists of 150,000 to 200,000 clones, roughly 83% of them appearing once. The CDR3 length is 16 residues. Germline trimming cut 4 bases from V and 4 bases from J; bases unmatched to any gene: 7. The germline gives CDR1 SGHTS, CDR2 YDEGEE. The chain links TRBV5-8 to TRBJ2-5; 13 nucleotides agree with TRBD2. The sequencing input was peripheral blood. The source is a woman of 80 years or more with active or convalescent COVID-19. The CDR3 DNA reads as TGTGCCAGCAGCCTAGGACTAGCGGGGGAGTTAGAGACCCAGTACTTC. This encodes CASSLGLAGELETQYF. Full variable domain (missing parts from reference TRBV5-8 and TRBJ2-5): EAGVTQSPTHLIKTRGQQATLRCSPISGHTSVYWYQQALGLGLQFLLWYDEGEERNRGNFPPRFSGRQFPNYSSELNVNALELEDSALYLCASSLGLAGELETQYFGPGTRLLVL.